The 19 T cell receptor beta chains in this list originate from one sample, sequenced in a study of T-cell memory formation after mild COVID-19. TCRdb independently ran MiXCR on the 5' RACE reads; one entry per CDR3 protein. Of about 29,000 distinct CDR3 sequences detected, approximately 12% appear once; the ten largest clones hold 15%. The sequenced material came from PBMCs or a T cell subset sorted from them (not recorded which). The receptors were gathered from an adult woman who had mild COVID-19 (a few samples of this study predate the infection). Cell type and time point are not known.

This clonotype was detected ten times or more. The rearrangement links TRBV6-2 or TRBV6-3 to TRBJ2-3, with TRBD2 identical over 8 bases. The V and J ends lost 6 bases and 4 bases, in that order; junction bases with no gene match: 6. The length of the CDR3 is 14 residues. Germline V CDR1 and CDR2: MNHEY, SVGEGT. The CDR3 here is CASRHTSGSDTQYF. Written as DNA, the CDR3 is TGTGCCAGCAGACACACTAGCGGATCAGATACGCAGTATTTT.

This clonotype has at least ten counts. The chain links TRBV20-1 to TRBJ1-5; 7 positions agree with TRBD1. Germline trimming cut 6 bases from V and 1 base from J; bases unmatched to any gene: 12. The germline V gene encodes CDR1 DFQATT and CDR2 SNEGSKA (reference sequence). This CDR3 region has 16 residues. The CDR3 loop is CSAQRGRWGSNQPQHF. The CDR3, as DNA: TGCAGTGCGCAAAGGGGGCGGTGGGGGAGCAATCAGCCCCAGCATTTT.

The table lists this clonotype with many counts. This sequence joins TRBV18 and TRBJ1-1; D may be TRBD1 (6 bases). Trimming removed 4 bases from V and 1 base from J, with 10 bases in between. Germline loops: CDR1 KGHSH, CDR2 LQKENI. The CDR3 contains 14 residues. CDR3 bases: TGTGCCAGCTCACTCGAACAGGGGAACACTGAAGCTTTCTTT. This gives the protein CASSLEQGNTEAFF.

This clonotype has ten or more counts. The V and J genes are TRBV7-2 and TRBJ2-7; tentatively, D is TRBD2 (5 bases). CDR1 is SGHTA and CDR2 is FQGNSA in the germline V gene. The CDR3 extends over 13 amino acids. V lost 4 bases and J 5 bases, leaving 12 bases between the germline ends. CDR3 in amino acids: CASSYPGIDEQYF. CDR3 in DNA: TGTGCCAGCAGCTACCCCGGGATCGACGAGCAGTACTTC.

The sample holds many counts of this clonotype. This sequence joins TRBV7-4 and TRBJ2-5; TRBD2 aligns across 13 bases. V was pared by 2 bases and J by 5 bases, with 8 bases of the junction left unmatched. Germline CDR1 SGHVT, CDR2 SQSDAQ. The CDR3 has 17 amino acids. The CDR3, as DNA: TGTGCCAGCAGCTTATGTCCACCGGGACTAGCGGGGGAGACCCAGTACTTC. Its protein product is CASSLCPPGLAGETQYF.

This clonotype was seen many times. V gene TRBV12-3 or TRBV12-4 combines with J gene TRBJ2-1; 11 bases are shared with TRBD2. CDR3 length equals 17 residues. Trimming removed 6 bases from V and 4 bases from J; junction bases left unmatched: 11. CDR3 sequence: CASRNSGRATLYNEQFF. DNA for the CDR3: TGTGCCAGCAGAAATAGCGGGAGGGCCACGTTGTACAATGAGCAGTTCTTC.

This clonotype occurred many times. The chain employs TRBV29-1 and TRBJ2-2, with TRBD1 matching over 9 bases. V was clipped by 6 bases and J by 6 bases; unmatched bases: 11. This CDR3 comprises 15 residues. Germline CDR1 is SQVTM and CDR2 is ANQGSEA. DNA for the CDR3: TGCAGCGTGCTACGGGACAGGGTACCAGCCGGGGAGCTGTTTTTT. This codes for CSVLRDRVPAGELFF.

This chain links TRBV6-2 or TRBV6-3 with TRBJ2-3, with 11 bases aligning to TRBD2. The germline gives CDR1 MNHEY, CDR2 SVGEGT. This CDR3 comprises 18 residues. Trimming removed 1 base from V and 4 bases from J; junction bases left unmatched: 10. The chain's CDR3 is CASSYWLAGGGWSDTQYF. The CDR3 coding sequence is TGTGCCAGCAGTTACTGGCTAGCGGGAGGTGGATGGTCAGATACGCAGTATTTT.

J is TRBJ1-6 and V is TRBV12-3 or TRBV12-4, with unresolved D. The V end lost 1 base, the J end lost 7 bases, and 5 bases lay between the germline ends. The CDR3 is 13 amino acids. The CDR3 sequence is CASSLGENSPLHF. The CDR3, as DNA: TGTGCCAGCAGTTTAGGGGAAAATTCACCCCTCCACTTT.

In this sample, this clonotype turned up many times. The rearrangement joins TRBV5-1 to TRBJ2-7; the match to TRBD1 covers 8 bases. V was clipped by 4 bases and J by 3 bases; unmatched bases: 3. CDR1 is SGHRS, CDR2 YFSETQ, per germline. The CDR3 sequence is 13 residues long. This CDR3 is CASSAGQGYEQYF. The CDR3 DNA reads TGCGCCAGCAGCGCCGGACAGGGCTACGAGCAGTACTTC.

This clonotype was recorded many times. This chain links TRBV5-1 with TRBJ2-3; a possible D gene is TRBD2 (5 bases). CDR1 is SGHRS and CDR2 is YFSETQ in the germline V gene. This CDR3 spans 15 amino acids. V dropped 1 base and J dropped 5 bases, with 14 bases sitting between them. In nucleotides, the CDR3 is TGCGCCAGCAGCTTGAGTAGGGCGGGTGAAGATACGCAGTATTTT. Translated: CASSLSRAGEDTQYF.

The chain carries TRBV4-1 and TRBJ2-5; TRBD2 might be the D (5 bases). The DNA end lines up better with TRBJ2-7; the J call may be wrong. Germline V lookup: CDR1 MGHRA, CDR2 YSYEKL. The CDR3 loop spans 14 amino acids. In nucleotides, the CDR3 is TGCGCCAGCAGCCAACCCGGGATACCCTACGAGCAGTACTTC. It is translated as CASSQPGIPYEQYF.

In this sample, this clonotype turned up many times. V gene TRBV7-2 combines with J gene TRBJ1-5; D may be TRBD1 (6 bases). The CDR3 covers 15 residues. Germline assignment: CDR1 SGHTA and CDR2 FQGNSA. Between the trimmed V and J ends, which lost 1 base and 4 bases, there was a span of 11 bases. The DNA of the CDR3 is TGTGCCAGCAGCTTAGGAGACAGGCGTAATCAGCCCCAGCATTTT. Protein product: CASSLGDRRNQPQHF.

This clonotype was counted at least ten times. The V gene is TRBV2, the J gene TRBJ1-1; no clear D gene. This CDR3 spans 14 amino acids. Germline CDR1 is SNHLY and CDR2 is FYNNEI. Trimming pared 2 bases from V and 0 bases from J, leaving 7 bases between. The CDR3 DNA reads TGTGCCAGCAGTGAAAGGCAGCTGAACACTGAAGCTTTCTTT. Encoded protein: CASSERQLNTEAFF.

The rearrangement uses TRBV6-2 or TRBV6-3 and TRBJ1-2, with D perhaps matching TRBD1 (6 bases). This CDR3 spans 14 amino acids. CDR1 and CDR2 (germline): MNHEY, SVGEGT. V lost 5 bases to trimming and J lost 5 bases, with 15 bases between them. The CDR3 DNA is TGTGCCAGCAGTGACCCCGGGACACCTTATGGCTACACCTTC. Protein product: CASSDPGTPYGYTF.

This clonotype occurred many times. The V gene is TRBV18, the J gene TRBJ2-7; D perhaps matches TRBD1 (5 bases). The CDR3 is 14 amino acids. In germline, CDR1 is KGHSH, CDR2 LQKENI. V was shortened by 3 bases and J by 6 bases, with 15 bases between the two germline ends. The DNA for the CDR3 is TGTGCCAGCTCACCCATTCCCCTTCAGGGCGAGCAGTACTTC. Protein sequence: CASSPIPLQGEQYF. The full variable domain, completed using reference TRBV18 and TRBJ2-7, is NAGVMQNPRHLVRRRGQEARLRCSPMKGHSHVYWYRQLPEEGLKFMVYLQKENIIDESGMPKERFSAEFPKEGPSILRIQQVVRGDSAAYFCASSPIPLQGEQYFGPGTRLTVT.

At least ten counts were recorded for this clonotype. V gene TRBV5-1 combines with J gene TRBJ2-5, with 14 bases matching TRBD2. This CDR3 region has 18 residues. CDR1 and CDR2 from the germline V gene are SGHRS and YFSETQ. V gave up 3 bases and J gave up 5 bases; unmatched junction bases: 12. The CDR3 loop is CASSSGLAGDNGRETQYF. The CDR3 nucleotides read TGCGCCAGCAGCTCGGGACTAGCGGGGGACAACGGAAGGGAGACCCAGTACTTC.

In this sample, this clonotype turned up many times. V and J are TRBV20-1 and TRBJ2-1, with D possibly TRBD2 on 5 matching bases. Germline CDR1 is DFQATT and CDR2 is SNEGSKA (reference sequence). Trimming pared 1 base from V and 4 bases from J, leaving 11 bases between. CDR3 length: 14 residues. CDR3 amino acids: CSARGSGVYNEQFF. The CDR3 DNA reads TGCAGTGCTAGAGGTTCCGGGGTGTACAATGAGCAGTTCTTC.

This clonotype appeared many times. This sequence joins TRBV2 and TRBJ2-7; D remains unclear. The CDR3 has 14 amino acids. V shed 8 bases and J shed 2 bases, with 16 bases lying between them. From germline, CDR1 is SNHLY and CDR2 FYNNEI. For the CDR3, the DNA is TGTGCCAGCGGGTCAAGGGATCCCGCCTACGAGCAGTACTTC. Its protein is CASGSRDPAYEQYF.